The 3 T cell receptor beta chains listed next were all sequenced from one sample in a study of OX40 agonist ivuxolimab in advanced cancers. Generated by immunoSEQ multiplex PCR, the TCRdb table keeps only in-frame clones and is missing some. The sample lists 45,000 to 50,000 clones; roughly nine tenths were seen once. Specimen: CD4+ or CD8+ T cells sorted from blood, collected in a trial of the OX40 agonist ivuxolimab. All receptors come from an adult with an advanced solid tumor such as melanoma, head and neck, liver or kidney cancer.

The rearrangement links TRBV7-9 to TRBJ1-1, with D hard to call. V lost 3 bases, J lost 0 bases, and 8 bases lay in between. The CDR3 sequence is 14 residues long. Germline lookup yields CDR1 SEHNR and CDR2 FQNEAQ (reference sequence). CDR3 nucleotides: TGTGCCAGCAGCTTGTATTCTCTGAACACTGAAGCTTTCTTT. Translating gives CASSLYSLNTEAFF.

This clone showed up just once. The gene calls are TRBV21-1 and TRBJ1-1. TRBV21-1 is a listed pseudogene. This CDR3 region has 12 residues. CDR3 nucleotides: TGCGCCCTGGGGGGTGGGGGCACTGAAGCTTTCTTT. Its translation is CALGGGGTEAFF.

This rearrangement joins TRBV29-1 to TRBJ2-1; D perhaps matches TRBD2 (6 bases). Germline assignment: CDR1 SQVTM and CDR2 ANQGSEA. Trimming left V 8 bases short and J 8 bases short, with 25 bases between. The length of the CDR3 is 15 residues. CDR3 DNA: TGCAGCCTAAATGGGGTAGCGGAGGGAGAAGATGAGCAGTTCTTC. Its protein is CSLNGVAEGEDEQFF.